Following are 8 T cell receptor beta chains from one sample sequenced in a study of blood T cells in healthy people across ages. Together with a sample-barcoded 5' primer, a J-beta primer mix was included in a second PCR lasting about 7 to 12 cycles. TCRdb itself ran the 5' RACE reads through MiXCR, one entry per CDR3 protein. There are over 450,000 distinct CDR3 sequences in the sample; 20% to 30% occur only once, and roughly 9.4% lies in the top ten. This sample was shared with a second study, whose subject was T cells of mothers and their children.

What was sequenced was blood. All receptors come from a boy aged 5-17 years in good health.

This clonotype was seen a few times. CDR3 amino acids: CASSPQGGIQHF. The CDR3 DNA reads as TGTGCCAGCAGCCCCCAGGGAGGGATCCAGCATTTT. This chain uses TRBV7-9 with TRBJ1-5, with TRBD1 as a possible D gene (5 bases). V lost 5 bases to trimming and J lost 12 bases, with 14 bases between them. CDR3 length: 12 amino acids. Germline CDR1 is SEHNR and CDR2 is FQNEAQ (reference sequence). Complete variable domain (other parts from reference TRBV7-9 and TRBJ1-5): DTGVSQNPRHKITKRGQNVTFRCDPISEHNRLYWYRQTLGQGPEFLTYFQNEAQLEKSRLLSDRFSAERPKGSFSTLEIQRTEQGDSAMYLCASSPQGGIQHFGDGTRLSIL.

The rearrangement uses TRBV18 and TRBJ1-2, with 7 bases fitting TRBD1. Germline assignment: CDR1 KGHSH and CDR2 LQKENI. The CDR3 loop spans 15 amino acids. The ends lost 6 bases at V and 3 bases at J; junction bases unmatched: 10. The DNA of the CDR3 is TGTGCCAGCTCGTCCCGACAGGGCTTCGACTATGGCTACACCTTC. It yields the protein CASSSRQGFDYGYTF. The complete variable domain, with remaining parts taken from reference TRBV18 and TRBJ1-2, reads NAGVMQNPRHLVRRRGQEARLRCSPMKGHSHVYWYRQLPEEGLKFMVYLQKENIIDESGMPKERFSAEFPKEGPSILRIQQVVRGDSAAYFCASSSRQGFDYGYTFGSGTRLTVV.

V and J are TRBV4-1 and TRBJ2-5; D may be TRBD1 (5 bases). The V and J ends lost 0 bases and 6 bases respectively, with 14 bases between them. This CDR3 contains 15 residues. The germline V gene encodes CDR1 MGHRA and CDR2 YSYEKL. This CDR3 is CASSQEGAPRQTQYF. CDR3 in DNA: TGCGCCAGCAGCCAAGAAGGGGCCCCTAGGCAGACCCAGTACTTC.

This clonotype was picked up many times. The rearrangement uses TRBV4-3 and TRBJ2-1; perhaps D is TRBD1 or TRBD2 (5 bases each). Per the germline V gene, CDR1 is LGHNA and CDR2 is YSLEER. The length of the CDR3 is 16 residues. Trimming stripped 4 bases from V and 0 bases from J, with 13 bases between. CDR3 loop: CASSPGTRYSYNEQFF. CDR3 DNA sequence: TGCGCCAGCAGCCCCGGGACGCGGTACTCCTACAATGAGCAGTTCTTC.

CDR3 bases: TGTGCCAGCAGTATTCGCTGGGGTTTGGATGAGCAGTTCTTC. Protein product: CASSIRWGLDEQFF. The gene calls are TRBV27 and TRBJ2-1; the D is unclear. V lost 5 bases, J lost 8 bases, and 16 bases lay in between. This CDR3 has 14 amino acids. Germline V gene lookup returns CDR1 MNHEY and CDR2 SMNVEV (reference sequence).

There are a few counts of this clonotype. This sequence joins TRBV6-5 and TRBJ1-5, with TRBD1 as a possible D gene (5 bases). Trimming removed 4 bases from V and 12 bases from J, with 10 bases in between. Germline CDR1 and CDR2: MNHEY and SVGAGI. CDR3 length equals 11 residues. CDR3 loop: CASSSGGNQHF. DNA of the CDR3: TGTGCCAGCAGTTCCGGGGGGAACCAGCATTTT.

The V gene is TRBV7-2, the J gene TRBJ1-2; a weak D match, TRBD1 (5 bases). V lost 1 base and J lost 6, with 12 bases in between. CDR3 length equals 14 residues. CDR1 is SGHTA and CDR2 is FQGNSA in the germline V gene. CDR3 DNA: TGTGCCAGCAGCTTAGGTCAACCAGGGCATGGCTACACCTTC. This codes for CASSLGQPGHGYTF.

The chain is built from TRBV4-1 and TRBJ2-1; D not certain. The germline gives CDR1 MGHRA, CDR2 YSYEKL. The CDR3 extends over 13 amino acids. V lost 6 bases and J 2 bases, leaving 8 bases between the germline ends. The CDR3 loop is CASSDGPYNEQFF. The CDR3 DNA sequence: TGCGCCAGCAGTGACGGACCCTACAATGAGCAGTTCTTC.